This TCR beta chain was identified in a study of radiotherapy plus CTLA-4 blockade in lung cancer (dated by TCRdb to 2017 to 2018). Looking at the study overall: Among the enrolled patients, under 20% had an objective response, and less than 40% reached disease control. The study at large found these results: After treatment with radiotherapy and ipilimumab, TCR clones that came from tumors expanded in the peripheral blood. Early dynamic changes in blood T cell clones, together with increased serum interferon-beta after radiation, were reported as the strongest predictors of response.

On this clone: What this receptor recognizes is not known. Per-base quality was not reported, and no clone a single base away is much larger than it.

The study tested focal radiation therapy combined with CTLA-4 blockade (ipilimumab) in patients with chemo-refractory metastatic non-small-cell lung cancer. The germline V gene (reference sequence) supplies CDR1 SGHNT and CDR2 YYREEE. The CDR3 runs 16 residues from the cysteine to the phenylalanine. Left in the record is the CDR3 DNA by itself, 48 bases read in frame from the first base. At the junction V is shortened by 4 bases and J by 4 bases, with 18 bases in between. Preparation of the library involved the immunoSEQ multiplex PCR assay. TCRdb re-hosts the immuneACCESS table, in-frame sequences only. Its copies lack some clones; in the studies checked, an unresolved V gene accounts for under half of them, and the cause for the rest is not known. The sample table lists around 44,000 clones, 70% to 90% of them with a count of one. In total, the top ten clones hold around a sixth of the sample.

The V and J genes are TRBV5-4 and TRBJ1-3; the D region possibly corresponds to TRBD1 (5 bases align). The sequence derives from a human donor with non-small cell lung cancer that progressed on radiotherapy plus ipilimumab. Some clones in this sample may be carry-over from other donors' samples. The material sequenced was peripheral blood, taken from a patient treated with radiotherapy plus ipilimumab. The nucleotide sequence reads TGTGCCAGCAGCCCGGGTGAAGGGGTTGGAGGAAACACCATATATTTT. This gives the protein CASSPGEGVGGNTIYF. Joined to the reference TRBV5-4 and TRBJ1-3 proteins, this CDR3 gives the full variable domain: ETGVTQSPTHLIKTRGQQVTLRCSSQSGHNTVSWYQQALGQGPQFIFQYYREEENGRGNFPPRFSGLQFPNYSSELNVNALELDDSALYLCASSPGEGVGGNTIYFGEGSWLTVV.